Following are 21 T cell receptor beta chains from one sample sequenced in a study of identifying expanded T cells in peripheral blood. The repertoire was sequenced with immunoSEQ multiplex PCR; TCRdb's copy has only in-frame clones and lacks some. The data show 100,000 to 150,000 clones, about 86% seen once. The source material was blood. These receptors were obtained from a person aged 18 to 75 in good health.

The V call is TRBV6-5, the J call TRBJ1-2, with 8 bases lining up with TRBD1. Germline V CDR1 and CDR2: MNHEY, SVGAGI. CDR3 length: 15 residues. The V and J ends lost 0 bases and 7 bases, in that order; junction bases with no gene match: 7. The CDR3 protein is CASSYSKQGGSGYTF. The DNA for the CDR3 is TGTGCCAGCAGTTACTCGAAACAGGGGGGTAGTGGCTACACCTTC.

The chain uses TRBV18 and TRBJ1-5; D remains ambiguous. The V gene lost 2 bases and the J gene lost 4 bases, with 15 bases spanning the gap. This CDR3 is built from 16 residues. Germline CDR1 is KGHSH and CDR2 is LQKENI. This CDR3 is CASSPGQRSGNQPQHF. Here the CDR3 DNA reads TGTGCCAGCTCACCAGGGCAGAGGTCTGGGAATCAGCCCCAGCATTTT. Full variable domain (remainder filled in from reference TRBV18 and TRBJ1-5): NAGVMQNPRHLVRRRGQEARLRCSPMKGHSHVYWYRQLPEEGLKFMVYLQKENIIDESGMPKERFSAEFPKEGPSILRIQQVVRGDSAAYFCASSPGQRSGNQPQHFGDGTRLSIL.

The chain has TRBV9 and TRBJ1-1; 8 bases match TRBD1. CDR3 length equals 16 residues. V shed 3 bases and J 0 bases; nucleotides not matched to a gene: 7. Germline V gene sequence: CDR1 SGDLS, CDR2 YYNGEE. CDR3 in amino acids: CASSDRTGHLNTEAFF. CDR3 sequence (DNA): TGTGCCAGCAGCGACCGGACAGGGCACCTGAACACTGAAGCTTTCTTT.

The CDR3 nucleotides are TGTGCCAGCTCACCCCTACCCCCCGGGGGAAGTACGGGAAACGAGCAGTACTTC. It is translated as CASSPLPPGGSTGNEQYF. The rearrangement uses TRBV18 and TRBJ2-7; possible D gene TRBD2, 6 bases. Germline V gives CDR1 KGHSH, CDR2 LQKENI. Trimming left V 3 bases short and J 5 bases short, with 26 bases between. The CDR3 totals 18 residues.

About this clone: Germline is not matched at one junction end, which may reflect a read error. The chain combines TRBV27 with TRBJ2-1; weak D call: TRBD1 (6 bases). The CDR3 has 10 amino acids. Germline assignment: CDR1 MNHEY and CDR2 SMNVEV (reference sequence). CDR3 sequence (DNA): TGTGCCAGCCTGGGGGCTCTCCTGGTCTTC. This translates into CASLGALLVF.

This chain links TRBV18 with TRBJ1-6; D is undetermined. The ends were cut back, 4 bases at V and 5 bases at J, with 12 bases in the middle. Germline CDR1 is KGHSH and CDR2 is LQKENI. The CDR3 runs 15 residues. DNA of the CDR3: TGTGCCAGCTCACGAGTTGGGCGAAATAATTCACCCCTCCACTTT. Translated, it gives CASSRVGRNNSPLHF.

The chain couples TRBV6-5 to TRBJ2-7, with 7 bases lining up with TRBD1. This CDR3 has 13 residues. The germline V gene encodes CDR1 MNHEY and CDR2 SVGAGI. After removal of 7 bases from V and 0 bases from J, the junction contained 3 bases not matched to a gene. The chain's CDR3 is CASTRDSSYEQYF. The CDR3 nucleotides are TGTGCCAGCACCCGGGACAGCTCCTACGAGCAGTACTTC.

The CDR3 sequence is CASSYGTSEGLFF. Here the CDR3 DNA reads TGTGCCAGCTCATACGGGACCTCGGAGGGACTGTTTTTT. The chain recombines TRBV18 with TRBJ1-4, with a weak D call TRBD1 (5 bases). V shed 5 bases and J shed 13 bases, with 17 bases lying between them. The CDR3 loop spans 13 amino acids. Germline CDR1 KGHSH, CDR2 LQKENI.

The chain carries TRBV6-5 and TRBJ2-1; no reliable D call. Germline V gives CDR1 MNHEY, CDR2 SVGAGI. The V end lost 8 bases, the J end lost 8 bases, and 16 bases lay between the germline ends. This CDR3 region has 13 residues. The CDR3 sequence is CASRLVIKDEQFF. As DNA, the CDR3 is TGTGCCAGCCGCTTAGTGATCAAGGATGAGCAGTTCTTC.

V usage is TRBV6-6 and J usage is TRBJ1-2; D perhaps matches TRBD1 (5 bases). The CDR3 is made up of 11 amino acids. V shed 5 bases and J shed 6 bases, with 7 bases lying between them. Germline assignment: CDR1 MNHNY and CDR2 SVGAGI (reference sequence). CDR3 region: CASSKGDGYTF. CDR3 DNA sequence: TGTGCCAGCAGTAAAGGGGATGGCTACACCTTC.

This clone was recorded a few times. As DNA, the CDR3 is TGTGCCAGTAGTCTGACAGTTAACTATGGCTACACCTTC. Translating gives CASSLTVNYGYTF. The chain employs TRBV19 and TRBJ1-2, with D possibly TRBD1 on 5 matching bases. The V gene lost 5 bases and the J gene lost 1 base, with 8 bases spanning the gap. This CDR3 has 13 residues. CDR1 and CDR2 from the germline V gene are LNHDA and SQIVND (reference sequence).

J is TRBJ2-1 and V is TRBV29-1; D unclear. Trimming cost V 3 bases and J 9 bases, with 15 bases left between them. Germline CDR1 is SQVTM and CDR2 is ANQGSEA. This CDR3 comprises 13 residues. The CDR3 coding sequence is TGCAGCGTTGACCGATATGGGTTAAGTGAGCAGTTCTTC. Protein: CSVDRYGLSEQFF.

The chain employs TRBV6-5 and TRBJ1-5; 9 positions match TRBD1. Germline values: CDR1 MNHEY, CDR2 SVGAGI. V dropped 4 bases and J dropped 4; count of bases not matched to a gene: 8. This CDR3 has 16 amino acids. CDR3 DNA: TGTGCCAGCAGTTCCCTCCCGGGGACAGGGAATCAGCCCCAGCATTTT. Amino acid sequence: CASSSLPGTGNQPQHF.

In this sample, this clone turned up a few times. V is TRBV2 and J is TRBJ1-5; no clear D. This CDR3 is 15 amino acids long. Germline V gene sequence: CDR1 SNHLY, CDR2 FYNNEI. Deletions cut 4 bases from V and 4 bases from J, with 14 bases between. DNA of the CDR3: TGTGCCAGCAGTGCTGGTGGGCTCGGGAATCAGCCCCAGCATTTT. Protein: CASSAGGLGNQPQHF.

The V call is TRBV5-1, the J call TRBJ1-1; no definite D call. CDR1 SGHRS and CDR2 YFSETQ come from the germline V gene. The V end was cut by 0 bases, the J end by 3 bases, with 3 bases between. The CDR3 contains 12 residues. This CDR3 reads CASSLGDTEAFF. CDR3 in DNA: TGCGCCAGCAGCTTGGGGGACACTGAAGCTTTCTTT.

The chain couples TRBV2 to TRBJ2-2; no firm D call. V was shortened by 2 bases and J by 8 bases, with 6 bases between the two germline ends. The CDR3 runs 12 residues. Germline CDR1 is SNHLY and CDR2 is FYNNEI. Written as DNA, the CDR3 is TGTGCCAGCAGTGAATCAGATGGGGAGCTGTTTTTT. This translates into CASSESDGELFF.

The chain employs TRBV5-1 and TRBJ2-3, with D tentatively TRBD2 (5 bases). The CDR3 totals 17 residues. Germline V gene data show CDR1 as SGHRS and CDR2 as YFSETQ. V was shortened by 0 bases and J by 1 base, with 15 bases between the two germline ends. The CDR3 DNA is TGCGCCAGCAGCTTGGGGCTAGCCCGCGCAGGCACAGATACGCAGTATTTT. Protein: CASSLGLARAGTDTQYF.

This sequence joins TRBV5-4 and TRBJ1-2; 7 bases agree with TRBD1. Germline CDR1 reads SGHNT; CDR2 reads YYREEE (reference sequence). The CDR3 length is 15 residues. V lost 4 bases, J lost 4 bases, and 10 bases stayed unmatched. CDR3 in amino acids: CASSHARDSVYGYTF. The CDR3 nucleotides are TGTGCCAGCAGCCACGCCCGGGACAGCGTCTATGGCTACACCTTC.

This chain links TRBV5-1 with TRBJ2-1; tentative D call: TRBD2 (6 bases). CDR1 is SGHRS, CDR2 YFSETQ, per germline. This CDR3 is built from 14 residues. V lost 0 bases, J lost 8 bases, and 12 bases lay in between. CDR3 nucleotides: TGCGCCAGCAGCTTGGTCGGGAGTGTGGATGAGCAGTTCTTC. This sequence encodes CASSLVGSVDEQFF.

This clone was seen just once. This chain connects TRBV28 to TRBJ1-2, with D possibly TRBD1 on 5 matching bases. The CDR3 has 13 residues. Germline V gene data show CDR1 as MDHEN and CDR2 as SYDVKM. Trimming left V 7 bases short and J 8 bases short, with 17 bases between. The CDR3 is CASTYPGGEGYTF. DNA of the CDR3: TGTGCCAGCACCTATCCCGGGGGGGAGGGCTACACCTTC.

The chain carries TRBV5-4 and TRBJ1-2; possible D gene TRBD1, 5 bases. This CDR3 has 13 amino acids. CDR1 is SGHNT and CDR2 is YYREEE in the germline V gene (reference sequence). The V end was cut by 4 bases, the J end by 8 bases, with 15 bases between. CDR3 region: CASSQGRGEGYTF. The CDR3 nucleotides read TGTGCCAGCAGCCAGGGACGGGGAGAAGGCTACACCTTC. Together with reference TRBV5-4 and TRBJ1-2, the CDR3 gives the full variable domain: ETGVTQSPTHLIKTRGQQVTLRCSSQSGHNTVSWYQQALGQGPQFIFQYYREEENGRGNFPPRFSGLQFPNYSSELNVNALELDDSALYLCASSQGRGEGYTFGSGTRLTVV.